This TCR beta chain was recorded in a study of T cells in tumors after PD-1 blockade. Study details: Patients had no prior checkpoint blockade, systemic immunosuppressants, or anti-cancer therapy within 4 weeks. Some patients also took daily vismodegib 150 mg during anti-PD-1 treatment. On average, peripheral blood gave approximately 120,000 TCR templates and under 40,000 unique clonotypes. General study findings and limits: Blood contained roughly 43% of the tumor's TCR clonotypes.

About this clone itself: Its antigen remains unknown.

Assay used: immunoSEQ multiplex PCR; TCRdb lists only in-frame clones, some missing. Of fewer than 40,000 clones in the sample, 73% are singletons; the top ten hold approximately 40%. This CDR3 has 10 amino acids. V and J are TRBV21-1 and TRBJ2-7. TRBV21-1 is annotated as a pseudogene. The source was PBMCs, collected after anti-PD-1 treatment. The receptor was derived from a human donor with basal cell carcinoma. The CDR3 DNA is TGTGCCGGATGCTCCTACGAGCAGTACTTC. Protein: CAGCSYEQYF.